This T cell receptor (beta chain) was observed in a study of T cell responses to AZD1222 COVID-19 vaccine. Regarding the study as a whole: Baseline seropositivity occurred in only a handful of AZD1222 recipients.

The data were produced by immunoSEQ multiplex PCR, yet TCRdb's version contains in-frame clones alone and is incomplete. Here the sample spans about 89,000 clones, roughly 90% being singletons. Note on this clone: Antigen: not known.

V gave up 7 bases and J gave up 6 bases, with 19 bases separating them. The germline V gene encodes CDR1 MNHEY and CDR2 SVGAGI. This CDR3 spans 14 amino acids. The gene calls are TRBV6-5 and TRBJ2-7; D may match TRBD1 or TRBD2 (6 bases each). This TCR was recovered from an adult who received the AZD1222 COVID-19 vaccine. Sequences were derived from peripheral blood, sampled 28 days after the second AZD1222 dose. The CDR3 spells CASTYEGGSAEQYF. The CDR3 DNA sequence: TGTGCCAGCACCTACGAGGGGGGCTCGGCCGAGCAGTACTTC.